This T cell receptor (beta chain) is drawn from a study of T-cell reconstitution after alpha-beta-depleted transplantation in children (dated by TCRdb to 2016 to 2017). As for the study more broadly: Using TCR repertoire profiling, the study followed T-cell immune reconstitution in a quantitative way in children after TCRalphabeta/CD19-depleted allogeneic hematopoietic cell transplantation.

According to the study, the label for this sample's treatment or condition signals: allogeneic hematopoietic cell transplantation with graft depleted of TCRalphabeta T cells and CD19 B cells. The children who served as transplant recipients had been given grafts of TCRalphabeta/CD19-depleted allogeneic hematopoietic cells. Receptor amplification or capture employed PCR. TCRdb records Illumina HiSeq 2500 as the sequencer. TCR libraries were prepared with molecular barcoding, using unique molecular identifiers to normalize TCRbeta repertoire quantification. In TCRdb, the public reads were trimmed at Q25 with fastp and aligned with MiXCR, with productive beta chains retained. Each entry merges the rows of one CDR3 protein and shows their most common DNA and genes. In all, the sample holds fewer than 350,000 distinct CDR3 sequences, and 10% of those were seen once. The ten biggest clones cover just under 7.5% of the sample.

This clonotype was seen many times. Its specific antigen is unknown. Per-base qualities were not stored, and no clone one base away is much larger. Study-wide findings and limitations: About two months after transplant, the apparently early recovery of alphabetaT-cell counts reportedly depended on just several hundred clones that had expanded rapidly and came from non-depleted graft cells. Hyperexpanded clone frequencies declined over subsequent months; after one year, T-cell counts and TCRbeta diversity were mostly attributed to newly produced T cells. In some patients, high TCRbeta diversity at day 60 was attributed to recipient T cells and intrathymic progenitors that had survived conditioning.

From the cysteine up to the phenylalanine, the CDR3 has a length of 17 residues. The read is trimmed to its CDR3 DNA, 51 bases read in frame from base 1. V is pruned by 1 base and J by 0 bases, leaving 8 bases of the junction without a gene match. Via the germline V gene, CDR1 is SGHVS and CDR2 FNYEAQ. The V and J genes are TRBV7-6 and TRBJ1-1; 7 central nucleotides agree with TRBD1. This receptor was taken from a boy less than two years old with acute myeloid leukemia, due to receive a stem cell transplant. This sample comprised PBMCs, obtained before TCRalphabeta/CD19-depleted stem cell transplant. The CDR3 region has the sequence CASSLVPTGTMNTEAFF. The DNA reads as follows: TGTGCCAGCAGCTTAGTTCCGACAGGGACCATGAACACTGAAGCTTTCTTT.